What follows are 31 T cell receptor beta chains derived from one specimen sequenced in a study of blood T cell repertoires in COVID-19. The method was immunoSEQ multiplex PCR; TCRdb's version includes in-frame clones alone and lacks a portion of them. Of 300,000 to 400,000 clones in the sample, 75% to 85% were seen once. Material: peripheral blood. The receptors shown here come from a human donor in a cohort sampled during active COVID-19.

V usage is TRBV10-1 and J usage is TRBJ1-1, with D uncertain. CDR1 and CDR2 (germline): WNHNN, SYGVQD (reference sequence). V lost 6 bases to trimming and J lost 9 bases, with 17 bases between them. This CDR3 has 13 amino acids. The CDR3 loop is CASSTTTSGQAFF. CDR3 sequence (DNA): TGCGCCAGCAGCACCACGACAAGCGGACAAGCTTTCTTT.

Worth noting for this clone: No DNA is shown, since the ends of the CDR3 on it are uncertain; the CDR3 is the one TCRdb lists. V usage is TRBV21-1 and J usage is TRBJ1-5. TRBV21-1 is annotated as a pseudogene. The CDR3 is 13 amino acids long, termini counted. The CDR3 spells CASWGEGNQPQHF.

This chain links TRBV10-3 with TRBJ1-1; 10 bases match TRBD1. Trimming took 3 bases from V and 3 from J; bases not matched to a gene: 4. The germline CDR1 and CDR2 sequences are ENHRY and SYGVKD. CDR3 length: 15 amino acids. The CDR3 spells CAISEMGTGDTEAFF. In nucleotides, the CDR3 is TGTGCCATCAGTGAAATGGGGACAGGGGACACTGAAGCTTTCTTT.

The chain couples TRBV10-1 to TRBJ2-7; D might be TRBD2 (6 bases). Looked up from germline, CDR1 is WNHNN and CDR2 is SYGVQD (reference sequence). CDR3 length equals 15 residues. The V end was cut by 3 bases, the J end by 6 bases, with 18 bases between. The CDR3, as DNA: TGCGCCAGCAGTGAAGCACGCCGGGGGTTCACCGAGCAGTACTTC. It translates to CASSEARRGFTEQYF.

This clone occurred a few times. The chain combines TRBV10-3 with TRBJ1-1; the D gene is possibly TRBD1 (6 bases). In germline, CDR1 is ENHRY, CDR2 SYGVKD. The CDR3 runs 14 residues. V shed 2 bases and J shed 6 bases, with 13 bases lying between them. CDR3 coding DNA: TGTGCCATCAGTGAGGGGGGGGCGAGCGCTGAAGCTTTCTTT. It specifies CAISEGGASAEAFF.

This clone was counted a few times. V gene TRBV27 combines with J gene TRBJ1-5; the D gene is possibly TRBD1 (5 bases). The CDR3 loop spans 14 amino acids. Germline V CDR1 and CDR2: MNHEY, SMNVEV (reference sequence). The ends were cut back, 4 bases at V and 6 bases at J, with 13 bases in the middle. The CDR3 bases are TGTGCCAGCAGTTCGACGGGGGGAAGTCAGCCCCAGCATTTT. Amino acids: CASSSTGGSQPQHF.

This chain links TRBV12-3 or TRBV12-4 with TRBJ2-7, with a possible D match to TRBD1 (5 bases). The length of the CDR3 is 13 residues. The V end was cut by 6 bases, the J end by 6 bases, with 15 bases between. The CDR3 loop reads CASSQGLHGEQYF. The CDR3 DNA sequence: TGTGCCAGCAGCCAGGGCCTCCACGGCGAGCAGTACTTC.

The V call is TRBV12-3 or TRBV12-4, the J call TRBJ1-2; a possible D gene is TRBD1 (5 bases). The CDR3 has 13 residues. V lost 6 bases to trimming and J lost 5 bases, with 13 bases between them. CDR3 in amino acids: CASRKTGDYGYTF. The CDR3 DNA reads as TGTGCCAGCAGAAAAACAGGAGATTATGGCTACACCTTC.

Only a few counts were recorded for this clone. The chain is built from TRBV4-1 and TRBJ1-6, with D maybe TRBD1 (5 bases). CDR3 length: 19 residues. Per the germline V gene, CDR1 is MGHRA and CDR2 is YSYEKL. The V end lost 3 bases, the J end lost 1 base, and 19 bases lay between the germline ends. The DNA of the CDR3 is TGCGCCAGCAGCCAGGACAACGTAGGGTTCGGGTCCTATAATTCACCCCTCCACTTT. It yields the protein CASSQDNVGFGSYNSPLHF.

The chain couples TRBV30 to TRBJ2-2; 7 bases agree with TRBD1. The junction had 12 bases not matched to a gene; V was cut back by 2 bases and J by 0 bases. Germline CDR1 reads GTSNPN; CDR2 reads SVGIG (reference sequence). The CDR3 is 18 amino acids. The CDR3 sequence: CAWSRGRTSRTNTGELFF. In DNA, the CDR3 is TGTGCCTGGAGTAGGGGGCGGACGTCACGGACGAACACCGGGGAGCTGTTTTTT. The variable domain in full, completed from reference TRBV30 and TRBJ2-2, reads SQTIHQWPATLVQPVGSPLSLECTVEGTSNPNLYWYRQAAGRGLQLLFYSVGIGQISSEVPQNLSASRPQDRQFILSSKKLLLSDSGFYLCAWSRGRTSRTNTGELFFGEGSRLTVL.

V gene TRBV7-3 combines with J gene TRBJ1-1, with D unclear. CDR3 length: 13 amino acids. Looked up from germline, CDR1 is SGHTA and CDR2 is FQGTGA. With 3 bases removed from V and 2 bases from J, the gap between germline ends came to 7 bases. For the CDR3, the DNA is TGTGCCAGCAGCTTTTGGCCAAACACTGAAGCTTTCTTT. Translated: CASSFWPNTEAFF.

The V call is TRBV6-5, the J call TRBJ2-5, with D perhaps TRBD1 (5 bases). Germline V gene data show CDR1 as MNHEY and CDR2 as SVGAGI. The CDR3 covers 14 residues. V was trimmed by 3 bases and J by 5 bases, leaving 13 bases between them. CDR3 DNA: TGTGCCAGCAGTTATCTCGACAGCCTGGAGACCCAGTACTTC. It specifies CASSYLDSLETQYF.

This chain joins TRBV28 and TRBJ1-2; TRBD1 matches at 12 bases. This CDR3 comprises 16 residues. V shed 6 bases, J shed 4 bases, and the junction held 9 bases outside the gene matches. Looked up from germline, CDR1 is MDHEN and CDR2 is SYDVKM. The CDR3 is CASSSFPGQGAYGYTF. In DNA form, the CDR3 reads TGTGCCAGCAGCTCCTTCCCGGGACAGGGGGCCTATGGCTACACCTTC.

The chain joins TRBV13 to TRBJ1-3; 7 nucleotides align to TRBD1. Per the germline V gene, CDR1 is PRHDT and CDR2 is FYEKMQ (reference sequence). CDR3 length equals 16 residues. V dropped 2 bases and J dropped 5; count of bases not matched to a gene: 9. CDR3 bases: TGTGCCAGCAGCTTAAGGGACAGCCGTTCTAGAAACACCATATATTTT. It translates to CASSLRDSRSRNTIYF.

This sequence joins TRBV7-9 and TRBJ2-2; 7 bases match TRBD1. CDR1 SEHNR and CDR2 FQNEAQ come from the germline V gene (reference sequence). This CDR3 region has 13 residues. V shed 6 bases, J shed 5 bases, and the junction held 3 bases outside the gene matches. This chain's CDR3 is CASRTGLTGELFF. CDR3 coding DNA: TGTGCCAGCAGGACAGGGCTAACCGGGGAGCTGTTTTTT.

The rearrangement uses TRBV6-5 and TRBJ1-6; D unresolved. Germline loops: CDR1 MNHEY, CDR2 SVGAGI. This CDR3 region has 14 residues. Between the trimmed V and J ends, which lost 3 bases and 0 bases, there was a span of 3 bases. The CDR3 loop reads CASSYSSYNSPLHF. The DNA for the CDR3 is TGTGCCAGCAGTTATAGCTCCTATAATTCACCCCTCCACTTT.

V usage is TRBV10-3 and J usage is TRBJ1-3; D is ambiguous. The V end was cut by 5 bases, the J end by 2 bases, with 19 bases between. This CDR3 contains 17 residues. Germline V gene data show CDR1 as ENHRY and CDR2 as SYGVKD. The CDR3 here is CAISTREVRNTGNTIYF. In DNA, the CDR3 is TGTGCCATCAGTACACGGGAGGTGCGGAACACTGGAAACACCATATATTTT.

This clone was observed a single time. V gene TRBV25-1 combines with J gene TRBJ2-3; D not resolved. Germline V gene data show CDR1 as MGHDK and CDR2 as SYGVNS. The CDR3 spans 15 residues. V lost 2 bases and J lost 1, with 10 bases in between. This chain's CDR3 is CASSEPVVGTDTQYF. The CDR3 nucleotides read TGTGCCAGCAGTGAACCCGTTGTAGGCACAGATACGCAGTATTTT.

The chain recombines TRBV3-1 (or the pseudogene TRBV3-2) with TRBJ1-4; the match to TRBD1 covers 7 bases. Trimming removed 4 bases from V and 1 base from J; junction bases left unmatched: 6. Germline V gene lookup returns CDR1 LGHDT and CDR2 YNNKEL (reference sequence). The CDR3 spans 16 residues. The CDR3 nucleotides read TGTGCCAGCAGCCGTCAAACAGGGGTAACTAATGAAAAACTGTTTTTT. Its protein is CASSRQTGVTNEKLFF.

CDR3 in amino acids: CATSGTQGTIYF. CDR3 sequence (DNA): TGTGCCACCAGTGGGACCCAGGGCACCATATATTTT. This chain links TRBV24-1 with TRBJ1-3, with D possibly being TRBD1 (5 bases). CDR1 and CDR2 from the germline V gene are KGHDR and SFDVKD. This CDR3 contains 12 residues. Trimming took off 5 bases at V and 9 bases at J, with 10 bases between the two ends.

The chain combines TRBV25-1 with TRBJ2-7, with D possibly matching TRBD1 (6 bases). Germline V gives CDR1 MGHDK, CDR2 SYGVNS. Trimming removed 6 bases at V and 4 bases at J, with 19 bases between. CDR3 length: 15 residues. The CDR3 nucleotides read TGTGCCAGCAGACCCACCGGGACACCGCAATACGAGCAGTACTTC. This sequence encodes CASRPTGTPQYEQYF.

The rearrangement links TRBV9 to TRBJ1-2; D possibly corresponds to TRBD1 (6 bases). Trimming cost V 5 bases and J 1 base, with 9 bases left between them. Germline V gene sequence: CDR1 SGDLS, CDR2 YYNGEE. The CDR3 extends over 13 amino acids. The CDR3 DNA sequence: TGTGCCAGCAGGGACAGTTTTAACTATGGCTACACCTTC. This codes for CASRDSFNYGYTF.

The chain couples TRBV5-1 to TRBJ2-7; 8 bases are a match to TRBD2. This CDR3 has 16 amino acids. With 6 bases clipped from V and 0 bases from J, the junction kept 11 bases outside the gene matches. Germline CDR1 reads SGHRS; CDR2 reads YFSETQ. CDR3 sequence (DNA): TGCGCCAGCAACGGGATGGCGGGGGGACCCTCCTACGAGCAGTACTTC. Encoded protein: CASNGMAGGPSYEQYF.

This clone was seen more than once but under ten times. The CDR3: CASSFKGGDQPQHF. CDR3 DNA: TGCGCCAGCAGCTTCAAGGGAGGGGATCAGCCCCAGCATTTT. The rearrangement joins TRBV5-1 to TRBJ1-5; weak D call: TRBD1 (5 bases). Germline loops: CDR1 SGHRS, CDR2 YFSETQ. The CDR3 consists of 14 residues. V lost 2 bases to trimming and J lost 5 bases, with 11 bases between them.

The rearrangement joins TRBV9 to TRBJ1-2; the D is unclear. Trimming removed 1 base from V and 2 bases from J, with 6 bases in between. Per germline, CDR1 SGDLS and CDR2 YYNGEE. CDR3 length: 13 residues. CDR3 protein: CASSVRGNYGYTF. CDR3 nucleotide sequence: TGTGCCAGCAGCGTACGGGGAAACTATGGCTACACCTTC.

V gene TRBV19 combines with J gene TRBJ1-2; TRBD1 matches at 8 bases. The V gene end was trimmed by 6 bases and the J gene end by 5 bases; junction bases not matched to a gene: 5. This CDR3 contains 13 residues. Germline CDR1 LNHDA, CDR2 SQIVND (reference sequence). In DNA form, the CDR3 reads TGTGCCAGTAGGATGACAGGGGAATATGGCTACACCTTC. It translates to CASRMTGEYGYTF.

This clone was seen ten or more times. The chain links TRBV2 to TRBJ1-4; 7 nucleotides match TRBD1. J gave up 7 bases and V 5 bases, and 7 bases lay outside the gene matches. Germline values: CDR1 SNHLY, CDR2 FYNNEI. The CDR3 is 14 residues long. This CDR3 is CASSPNRGGEKLFF. In DNA form, the CDR3 reads TGTGCCAGCAGTCCCAACAGGGGTGGTGAAAAACTGTTTTTT.

The chain employs TRBV5-5 and TRBJ2-1; tentatively, D is TRBD2 (7 bases). V lost 5 bases to trimming and J lost 10 bases, with 22 bases between them. CDR1 is SGHKS and CDR2 is YYEKEE in the germline V gene (reference sequence). CDR3 length equals 15 residues. CDR3 bases: TGTGCCAGCAGTTTTGGGGGTTACAGGGAGGGAGAGCAGTTCTTC. Its protein product is CASSFGGYREGEQFF.

The genes are TRBV9 and TRBJ1-1, with a tentative D call TRBD1 (5 bases). V was clipped by 0 bases and J by 1 base, with 7 bases between them. The CDR3 has 14 residues. The germline V gene encodes CDR1 SGDLS and CDR2 YYNGEE. CDR3 residues: CASSVARGNTEAFF. CDR3 DNA: TGTGCCAGCAGCGTAGCTAGGGGGAACACTGAAGCTTTCTTT.

The chain couples TRBV7-9 to TRBJ2-5; 8 nucleotides line up with TRBD1. The CDR3 spans 13 residues. Germline trimming cut 4 bases from V and 4 bases from J; bases unmatched to any gene: 2. Germline assignment: CDR1 SEHNR and CDR2 FQNEAQ (reference sequence). DNA for the CDR3: TGTGCCAGCAGCTCAGGGGGCGCAGAGACCCAGTACTTC. Translating gives CASSSGGAETQYF.

The gene calls are TRBV27 and TRBJ2-3; 7 bases line up with TRBD2. This CDR3 is built from 14 residues. With V trimmed by 9 bases and J by 6 bases, 12 bases remained unmatched. Germline V gives CDR1 MNHEY, CDR2 SMNVEV (reference sequence). CDR3 DNA: TGTGCCAGATTCCCAGCGGGACCCCGGGATACGCAGTATTTT. Its protein product is CARFPAGPRDTQYF.